The 27 T cell receptor beta chains in this list originate from one sample, sequenced in a study of control samples from healthy donors and cancer patients. Only in-frame clones appear in the TCRdb table, and some are missing; sequencing was by immunoSEQ multiplex PCR. The sample lists 160,000 or so clones, roughly 95% occurring once. Input material: blood. These receptors all stem from a woman aged 25 to 39 in good health.

The J gene is TRBJ2-5, the V gene TRBV10-1, with 8 bases matching TRBD1. J gave up 5 bases and V 0 bases, and 5 bases lay outside the gene matches. Germline V gene sequence: CDR1 WNHNN, CDR2 SYGVQD (reference sequence). The CDR3 runs 15 residues. The CDR3 DNA follows: TGCGCCAGCAGTGAGTCGACGACAGGGGATGAGACCCAGTACTTC. Encoded protein: CASSESTTGDETQYF.

The J gene is TRBJ2-3, the V gene TRBV28, with D uncertain. This CDR3 is built from 15 residues. The V end lost 2 bases, the J end lost 0 bases, and 9 bases lay between the germline ends. Germline V gives CDR1 MDHEN, CDR2 SYDVKM. CDR3 loop: CASSLTESSTDTQYF. The CDR3 region has the DNA TGTGCCAGCAGTTTAACCGAATCTAGCACAGATACGCAGTATTTT.

This clone was observed a handful of times. J is TRBJ2-3 and V is TRBV5-1; D tentatively reads TRBD1 or TRBD2 (7 bases each). The CDR3 spans 15 residues. Per the germline V gene, CDR1 is SGHRS and CDR2 is YFSETQ. The V end lost 3 bases, the J end lost 6 bases, and 17 bases lay between the germline ends. The CDR3 DNA reads TGCGCCAGCAGCTCGGGGGGACAGCCGTATGATACGCAGTATTTT. Residues: CASSSGGQPYDTQYF.

This chain joins TRBV2 and TRBJ2-2, with TRBD1 identical over 8 bases. This CDR3 is built from 16 residues. CDR1 and CDR2 from the germline V gene are SNHLY and FYNNEI. V lost 7 bases to trimming and J lost 5 bases; unmatched junction nucleotides: 12. The CDR3 region is CASNVQGAPRTGELFF. The CDR3 DNA sequence: TGTGCCAGCAACGTCCAGGGGGCGCCGAGGACCGGGGAGCTGTTTTTT. Supplemented by reference TRBV2 and TRBJ2-2, the full variable domain reads EPEVTQTPSHQVTQMGQEVILRCVPISNHLYFYWYRQILGQKVEFLVSFYNNEISEKSEIFDDQFSVERPDGSNFTLKIRSTKLEDSAMYFCASNVQGAPRTGELFFGEGSRLTVL.

The chain carries TRBV27 and TRBJ2-1; TRBD2 is a possible D gene (5 bases). The CDR3 spans 13 residues. CDR1 and CDR2 from the germline V gene are MNHEY and SMNVEV (reference sequence). V was cut by 3 bases and J by 4 bases, with 7 bases left in between. The CDR3 DNA sequence: TGTGCCAGCAGTTTCGGACTTTACAATGAGCAGTTCTTC. Amino acids: CASSFGLYNEQFF.

The V and J genes are TRBV6-6 and TRBJ2-7, with D maybe TRBD2 (6 bases). Germline CDR1 is MNHNY and CDR2 is SVGAGI (reference sequence). The CDR3 contains 13 residues. Trimming took 10 bases from V and 1 from J, leaving 14 bases between them. The CDR3 DNA is TGTGCCACCGCAAGCGGGTCGTCCTACGAGCAGTACTTC. It is translated as CATASGSSYEQYF.

Of note for this clone: Germline and junction disagree at one end, which may indicate a read error. The J gene is TRBJ2-5, the V gene TRBV7-7; the match to TRBD1 covers 9 bases. This CDR3 region has 14 residues. CDR1 and CDR2 (germline): SSHAT, FNYEAQ (reference sequence). Here the CDR3 DNA reads TGTGCTAGCAGCCCGACAGGGGGTCGGGAGACCCAGTACTTC. As protein: CASSPTGGRETQYF. Using reference TRBV7-7 and TRBJ2-5 for the parts outside the CDR3, the full variable domain is GAGVSQSPRYKVTKRGQDVTLRCDPISSHATLYWYQQALGQGPEFLTYFNYEAQPDKSGLPSDRFSAERPEGSISTLTIQRTEQRDSAMYRCASSPTGGRETQYFGPGTRLLVL.

The chain combines TRBV19 with TRBJ1-5, with D perhaps matching TRBD1 (5 bases). Trimming stripped 4 bases from V and 3 bases from J, with 13 bases between. Per the germline V gene, CDR1 is LNHDA and CDR2 is SQIVND (reference sequence). This CDR3 spans 15 amino acids. CDR3 amino acids: CASSRGQWDNQPQHF. Written as DNA, the CDR3 is TGTGCCAGTAGTAGGGGCCAGTGGGACAATCAGCCCCAGCATTTT.

Only a few counts were recorded for this clone. J is TRBJ1-1 and V is TRBV7-6; no clear D. Germline V CDR1 and CDR2: SGHVS, FNYEAQ. The ends were cut back, 2 bases at V and 1 base at J, with 11 bases in the middle. CDR3 length: 15 amino acids. This CDR3 reads CASSLYHNSNTEAFF. DNA for the CDR3: TGTGCCAGCAGCTTATATCACAACTCGAACACTGAAGCTTTCTTT.

The chain links TRBV4-1 to TRBJ2-1; 14 bases are shared with TRBD2. Looked up from germline, CDR1 is MGHRA and CDR2 is YSYEKL. This CDR3 region has 19 residues. With V trimmed by 3 bases and J by 3 bases, 10 bases remained unmatched. The CDR3 DNA follows: TGCGCCAGCAGCCATCCGGGACTAGCGGGGGCAACAAACTACAATGAGCAGTTCTTC. Amino acids: CASSHPGLAGATNYNEQFF.

V usage is TRBV5-5 and J usage is TRBJ2-1; TRBD2 matches 7 bases. CDR3 size: 15 residues. V lost 2 bases, J lost 4 bases, and 6 bases stayed unmatched. The germline V gene encodes CDR1 SGHKS and CDR2 YYEKEE (reference sequence). CDR3 bases: TGTGCCAGCAGCTTCGTTTCTAGCGGTTACAATGAGCAGTTCTTC. This encodes CASSFVSSGYNEQFF.

This clone was seen only once. This chain uses TRBV30 with TRBJ1-5; D is undetermined. V lost 2 bases and J lost 3, with 11 bases in between. Germline V lookup: CDR1 GTSNPN, CDR2 SVGIG (reference sequence). This CDR3 contains 14 residues. This chain's CDR3 is CAWSHLQNNQPQHF. In DNA form, the CDR3 reads TGTGCCTGGAGTCATTTACAGAACAATCAGCCCCAGCATTTT.

In nucleotides, the CDR3 is TGTGCCAGCAGTGGGTTCCTCTACGAGCAGTACTTC. Encoded protein: CASSGFLYEQYF. V is TRBV25-1 and J is TRBJ2-7; D gene unclear. V was cut by 4 bases and J by 3 bases, with 7 bases left in between. CDR3 length: 12 amino acids. Germline lookup yields CDR1 MGHDK and CDR2 SYGVNS.

The chain combines TRBV24-1 with TRBJ2-3; the match to TRBD2 covers 11 bases. The CDR3 spans 15 residues. Per the germline V gene, CDR1 is KGHDR and CDR2 is SFDVKD. The trim removed 2 bases at V and 5 bases at J, leaving 2 bases unmatched. The CDR3 DNA is TGTGCCACCAGTGATTCTAGCGGGAGGATAGATACGCAGTATTTT. The encoded protein is CATSDSSGRIDTQYF.

The rearrangement joins TRBV9 to TRBJ2-1; no definite D call. The V gene lost 0 bases and the J gene lost 3 bases, with 10 bases spanning the gap. The germline CDR1 and CDR2 sequences are SGDLS and YYNGEE. The length of the CDR3 is 15 residues. CDR3 sequence (DNA): TGTGCCAGCAGCGTAGGTCTCCTCAGCTACAATGAGCAGTTCTTC. It is translated as CASSVGLLSYNEQFF.

This chain links TRBV25-1 with TRBJ2-1, with D perhaps matching TRBD1 or TRBD2 (6 bases each). Trimming removed 5 bases from V and 11 bases from J, with 10 bases in between. The germline gives CDR1 MGHDK, CDR2 SYGVNS. This CDR3 region has 11 residues. The CDR3 protein is CASSWGAQQFF. In nucleotides, the CDR3 is TGTGCCAGCAGTTGGGGGGCACAGCAGTTCTTC.

J is TRBJ2-5 and V is TRBV12-3 or TRBV12-4, with unresolved D. V lost 2 bases and J 5 bases, leaving 3 bases between the germline ends. The CDR3 extends over 11 amino acids. CDR3: CASSLIETQYF. The CDR3 DNA is TGTGCCAGCAGTTTAATCGAGACCCAGTACTTC.

This clone was recorded once. The chain employs TRBV4-1 and TRBJ2-5, with 7 nucleotides matching TRBD2. The CDR3 is 18 residues long. Unmatched junction bases numbered 11, after V lost 0 bases and J lost 1 base. Germline CDR1 is MGHRA and CDR2 is YSYEKL. Written as DNA, the CDR3 is TGCGCCAGCAGCCAAGAAAGTGGGGAGGGAGGTCCCCAAGAGACCCAGTACTTC. Protein sequence: CASSQESGEGGPQETQYF.

This chain links TRBV10-3 with TRBJ2-5; 7 bases align to TRBD2. Germline V gene lookup returns CDR1 ENHRY and CDR2 SYGVKD. The CDR3 covers 13 residues. With 8 bases clipped from V and 3 bases from J, the junction kept 6 bases outside the gene matches. The CDR3 coding sequence is TGTGCCATCTCTGTTGGGGGGGAAGAGACCCAGTACTTC. Protein: CAISVGGEETQYF.

This clone was observed a handful of times. This chain links TRBV28 with TRBJ1-6; D remains unclear. Trimming cost V 7 bases and J 8 bases, with 15 bases left between them. The CDR3 contains 14 residues. The germline CDR1 and CDR2 sequences are MDHEN and SYDVKM. The CDR3 nucleotides are TGTGCCAGCAAACGAGGTGATTTGGATTCACCCCTCCACTTT. It translates to CASKRGDLDSPLHF.

The chain uses TRBV4-1 and TRBJ1-2; D gene unclear. Trimming removed 2 bases at V and 6 bases at J, with 16 bases between. This CDR3 spans 15 amino acids. Germline values: CDR1 MGHRA, CDR2 YSYEKL. CDR3 amino acids: CASSQRNSPLDGYTF. CDR3 in DNA: TGCGCCAGCAGCCAACGAAACTCCCCGCTTGATGGCTACACCTTC.

The J gene is TRBJ2-3, the V gene TRBV10-1; 8 bases are a match to TRBD2. CDR1 and CDR2 from the germline V gene are WNHNN and SYGVQD (reference sequence). This CDR3 contains 14 residues. Unmatched junction bases numbered 6, after V lost 4 bases and J lost 6 bases. Here the CDR3 DNA reads TGCGCCAGCAGTGTCGCGGGGGGATTGGATACGCAGTATTTT. Amino acids: CASSVAGGLDTQYF.

The chain employs TRBV10-1 and TRBJ2-7; D remains unclear. V lost 0 bases, J lost 5 bases, and 8 bases lay in between. This CDR3 has 13 amino acids. Germline-derived CDR1 and CDR2 are WNHNN and SYGVQD (reference sequence). The CDR3 nucleotides read TGCGCCAGCAGTGAGTCTGGCAGAAACGAGCAGTACTTC. The encoded protein is CASSESGRNEQYF.

The gene calls are TRBV7-8 and TRBJ2-1; 9 bases are a match to TRBD2. The germline CDR1 and CDR2 sequences are SGHVS and FQNEAQ. J gave up 2 bases and V 1 base, and 9 bases lay outside the gene matches. This CDR3 has 18 residues. The CDR3 region is CASSLVRASGGPYNEQFF. In nucleotides, the CDR3 is TGTGCCAGCAGCTTAGTCCGGGCCAGCGGGGGGCCCTACAATGAGCAGTTCTTC. The whole variable domain, remainder taken from reference TRBV7-8 and TRBJ2-1, is GAGVSQSPRYKVAKRGQDVALRCDPISGHVSLFWYQQALGQGPEFLTYFQNEAQLDKSGLPSDRFFAERPEGSVSTLKIQRTQQEDSAVYLCASSLVRASGGPYNEQFFGPGTRLTVL.

The chain has TRBV14 and TRBJ1-2; D unresolved. The CDR3 has 16 amino acids. V was shortened by 0 bases and J by 0 bases, with 11 bases between the two germline ends. CDR1 and CDR2 (germline): SGHDN, FVKESK. DNA of the CDR3: TGTGCCAGCAGCCAAGATAGGCCGAAAGCTAACTATGGCTACACCTTC. Its protein product is CASSQDRPKANYGYTF. Full variable domain (outside the CDR3, taken from reference TRBV14 and TRBJ1-2): EAGVTQFPSHSVIEKGQTVTLRCDPISGHDNLYWYRRVMGKEIKFLLHFVKESKQDESGMPNNRFLAERTGGTYSTLKVQPAELEDSGVYFCASSQDRPKANYGYTFGSGTRLTVV.

The chain recombines TRBV3-1 (or the pseudogene TRBV3-2) with TRBJ2-7, with D perhaps TRBD2 (5 bases). V was trimmed by 7 bases and J by 3 bases, leaving 10 bases between them. The CDR3 spans 12 residues. The germline CDR1 and CDR2 sequences are LGHDT and YNNKEL (reference sequence). CDR3 sequence reads: CASNSRGYEQYF. The CDR3 region has the DNA TGTGCCAGCAACTCTCGGGGCTACGAGCAGTACTTC.

This clone was seen a single time. The chain links TRBV4-2 to TRBJ1-2, with D maybe TRBD1 (5 bases). The germline V and J ends were trimmed by 0 bases and 0 bases, with 11 bases remaining between them. Germline values: CDR1 LGHNA, CDR2 YNFKEQ. The CDR3 has 16 amino acids. This CDR3 reads CASSQEIQAPNYGYTF. CDR3 in DNA: TGTGCCAGCAGCCAAGAGATACAGGCACCTAACTATGGCTACACCTTC.